This TCR beta chain was observed in a study of blood T cells in healthy people across ages. Study outcomes and limitations: Versus aged donors, long-lived donors had higher diversity and more naive CD4+ cells.

There were at least 6 micrograms of total RNA extracted from every sample. Remarks on this clonotype: Its antigen remains unidentified.

A second PCR, run for roughly 7 to 12 cycles, used a sample-barcoded 5' primer plus a J-beta primer mix. TCRdb redid the calling of the 5' RACE reads with MiXCR, one entry per CDR3 protein. The sample lists 700,000 to 850,000 distinct CDR3 sequences, about 34% occurring once. Trimming cost V 5 bases and J 9 bases, with 11 bases left between them. The CDR3 runs 12 residues. The V gene's germline CDR1 is SEHNR and CDR2 FQNEAQ (reference sequence). The V and J genes are TRBV7-9 and TRBJ2-1; D could derive from TRBD1 or TRBD2 (6 bases each). This receptor was identified in a man aged 18-30 years in good health. The sequenced sample was blood. CDR3: CASSLQGGEQFF. The CDR3 DNA sequence: TGTGCCAGCAGCCTACAGGGAGGTGAGCAGTTCTTC.